This entry concerns a single T cell receptor beta chain. This specimen belongs to a study of blood T cell repertoires in COVID-19. Overall study: COVID-19 samples collected from the United States, Italy and Spain covered acute and convalescent phases. PBMCs, B-cell-depleted T cells, or T cells provided the cDNA or gDNA that made up the material.

Authors' methods: Reference gene primer amplification gave nucleated cell count estimates. Measured with immunoSEQ multiplex PCR; TCRdb has only the in-frame clones, and not every one. The V and J calls and the clone size are those of that table, but D and trimming were determined from the DNA. The table lists 250,000 to 350,000 clones, around 92% of them singletons. This CDR3 is built from 13 residues. Per the germline V gene, CDR1 is LNHDA and CDR2 is SQIVND (reference sequence). Trimming pared 3 bases from V and 7 bases from J, leaving 9 bases between. V gene TRBV19 combines with J gene TRBJ1-4; D might be TRBD1 (5 bases). The receptor comes from a man aged 18 to 30 who had recovered from COVID-19. The sequencing input was peripheral blood. CDR3 residues: CASSMQGGEKLFF. The DNA for the CDR3 is TGTGCCAGTAGTATGCAGGGAGGTGAAAAACTGTTTTTT.